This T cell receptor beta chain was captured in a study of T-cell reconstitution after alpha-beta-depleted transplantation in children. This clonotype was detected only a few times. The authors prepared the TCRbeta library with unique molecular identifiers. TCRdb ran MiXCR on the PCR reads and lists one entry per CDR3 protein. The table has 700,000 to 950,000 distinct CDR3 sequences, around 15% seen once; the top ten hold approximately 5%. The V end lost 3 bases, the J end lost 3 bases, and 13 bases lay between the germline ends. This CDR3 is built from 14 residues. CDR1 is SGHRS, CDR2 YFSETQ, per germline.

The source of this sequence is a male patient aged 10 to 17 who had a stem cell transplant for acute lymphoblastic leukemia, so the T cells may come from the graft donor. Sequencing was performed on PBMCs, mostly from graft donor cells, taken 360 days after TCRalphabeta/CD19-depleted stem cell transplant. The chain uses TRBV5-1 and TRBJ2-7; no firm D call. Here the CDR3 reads CASSSLSGNYEQYF. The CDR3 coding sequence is TGCGCCAGCAGCTCACTTTCCGGCAACTACGAGCAGTACTTC.